This T cell receptor (beta chain) was sequenced during a study of blood T cell repertoires in COVID-19. Overall study: Whether acute or convalescent, the COVID-19 samples came from the United States, Italy and Spain. The analysed material was cDNA or gDNA that came from T cells, B-cell-depleted T cells, or PBMCs.

Per germline, CDR1 SGHKS and CDR2 YYEKEE (reference sequence). The V end was cut by 4 bases, the J end by 0 bases, with 14 bases between. The CDR3 has 17 residues. Per the study methods: Reference gene primers were amplified, and this amplification served to estimate nucleated cell counts. Data came from immunoSEQ multiplex PCR; TCRdb stores just in-frame clones and leaves some out. V and J calls and clone size are copied from that table; D and trimming were computed from the DNA. The sample consists of approximately 45,000 clones, approximately 89% of them appearing once. The sample was peripheral blood. This TCR was sampled from a woman aged 40 to 55 with acute or convalescent COVID-19. This chain joins TRBV5-5 and TRBJ1-6; D is perhaps TRBD1 (6 bases). The CDR3, as DNA: TGTGCCAGCAGCCCCGACAGGTCGAGCTCCTATAATTCACCCCTCCACTTT. This codes for CASSPDRSSSYNSPLHF.